This T cell receptor beta chain was recovered during a study of blood T cell repertoires in COVID-19. Across the whole study: There were acute and convalescent COVID-19 samples, and they came from the United States, Italy and Spain. T cells, B-cell-depleted T cells, or PBMCs provided the cDNA or gDNA that served as material.

Authors' processing steps: Nucleated cell number was recorded as an estimate derived from reference gene primer amplification. The protocol was immunoSEQ multiplex PCR, while the TCRdb copy is restricted to in-frame clones and leaves out a portion. That table furnishes V, J and clone size, whereas the DNA furnished D and trimming. The data hold about 350,000 clones, with about 87% observed a single time. Enrolled during active infection, Seattle patients were then followed longitudinally. Germline CDR1 and CDR2: SGHVS and FQNEAQ. The CDR3 consists of 17 residues. V was trimmed by 0 bases and J by 4 bases, leaving 18 bases between them.

The sequencing sample was made of peripheral blood. The source is a woman aged 45-65 years with COVID-19, enrolled during active disease. This rearrangement joins TRBV7-8 to TRBJ1-1; the D gene is possibly TRBD1 (6 bases). CDR3 sequence: CASSLAGRAARGTEAFF. The CDR3 region has the DNA TGTGCCAGCAGCTTAGCGGGGCGGGCGGCCAGGGGCACTGAAGCTTTCTTT.